This T cell receptor (beta chain) was obtained from a study of blood T cell repertoires in COVID-19. Whole-study context: Some COVID-19 samples were acute and others convalescent; all came from the United States, Italy and Spain. Sample material is recorded as cDNA or gDNA derived from T cells, B-cell-depleted T cells, or PBMCs.

Per the study methods: Using reference gene primer amplification, nucleated cell counts were estimated. Here immunoSEQ multiplex PCR was the method, and the copy in TCRdb shows in-frame clones only, minus some. From that table come the V and J calls and clone size; the DNA was used to work out D and trimming. The table has about 300,000 clones, approximately 87% seen once. The length of the CDR3 is 13 residues. The germline CDR1 and CDR2 sequences are SGHRS and YFSETQ. Trimming stripped 4 bases from V and 5 bases from J, with 11 bases between. The sequence derives from a woman aged 40 to 50 who had recovered from COVID-19. This chain joins TRBV5-1 and TRBJ2-3, with D possibly matching TRBD1 (6 bases). Specimen: peripheral blood. The CDR3 region is CASSLGAQDTQYF. The CDR3 DNA follows: TGCGCCAGCAGCCTGGGGGCCCAAGATACGCAGTATTTT. Full variable domain (outside the CDR3, taken from reference TRBV5-1 and TRBJ2-3): KAGVTQTPRYLIKTRGQQVTLSCSPISGHRSVSWYQQTPGQGLQFLFEYFSETQRNKGNFPGRFSGRQFSNSRSEMNVSTLELGDSALYLCASSLGAQDTQYFGPGTRLTVL.